This T cell receptor (beta chain) was documented in a study of T cells expressing NK-cell markers. For the study at large: Investigators obtained TCR beta repertoires from sorted CD3+CD56+NKG2C+, CD3+CD56+NKG2C- and CD3+CD56-NKG2C+ T cells.

cDNA encoding TCR beta was synthesized via 5'RACE template switching incorporating UMIs. Reanalyzing the 5' RACE reads, TCRdb keeps one entry per CDR3 protein, without DNA. In total, the table holds almost 450,000 distinct CDR3 sequences. For this clonotype: Its antigen is unknown.

This CDR3 region has 13 residues. Germline CDR1 reads SGHTA; CDR2 reads FQGNSA. Broader study findings: Whether expanded NKG2C+ T cell clones were HCMV-specific remained unclear.

The sequence came from a woman between 18 and 70 years old in good health. The rearrangement uses TRBV7-2 and TRBJ1-1. Sequenced material: blood T cells: a sorted CD56 or NKG2C T cell subset, CD4+ or CD8+ T cells, or bulk PBMC T cells (not recorded which). The CDR3 region is CASSFGRETEAFF.